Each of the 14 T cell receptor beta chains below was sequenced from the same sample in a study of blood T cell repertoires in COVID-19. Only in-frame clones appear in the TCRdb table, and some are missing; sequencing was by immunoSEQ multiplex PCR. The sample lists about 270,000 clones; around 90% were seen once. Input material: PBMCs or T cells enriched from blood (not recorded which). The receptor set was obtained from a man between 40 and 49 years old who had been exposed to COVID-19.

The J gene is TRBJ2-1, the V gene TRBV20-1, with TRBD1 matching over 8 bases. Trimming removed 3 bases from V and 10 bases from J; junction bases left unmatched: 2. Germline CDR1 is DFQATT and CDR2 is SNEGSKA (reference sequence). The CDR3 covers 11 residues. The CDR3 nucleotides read TGCAGTGCTAGTACAGGGGGGGAGCAGTTCTTC. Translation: CSASTGGEQFF.

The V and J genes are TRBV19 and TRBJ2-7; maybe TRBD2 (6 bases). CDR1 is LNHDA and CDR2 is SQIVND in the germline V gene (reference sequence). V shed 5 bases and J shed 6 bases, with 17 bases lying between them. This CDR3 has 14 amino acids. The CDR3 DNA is TGTGCCAGTAGTTGGGGGACCCCCGGGGGCGAGCAGTACTTC. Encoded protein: CASSWGTPGGEQYF.

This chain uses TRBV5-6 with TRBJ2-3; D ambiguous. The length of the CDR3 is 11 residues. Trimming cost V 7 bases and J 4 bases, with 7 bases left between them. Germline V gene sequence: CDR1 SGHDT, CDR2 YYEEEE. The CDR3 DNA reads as TGTGCCAGCTCGAGAGCAGATACGCAGTATTTT. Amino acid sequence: CASSRADTQYF.

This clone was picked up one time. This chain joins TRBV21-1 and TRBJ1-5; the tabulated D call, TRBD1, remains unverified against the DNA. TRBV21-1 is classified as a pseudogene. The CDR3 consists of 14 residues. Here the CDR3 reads CASSQGQGCQPQHF. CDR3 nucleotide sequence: TGTGCCAGCAGCCAGGGACAGGGATGCCAGCCCCAGCATTTT.

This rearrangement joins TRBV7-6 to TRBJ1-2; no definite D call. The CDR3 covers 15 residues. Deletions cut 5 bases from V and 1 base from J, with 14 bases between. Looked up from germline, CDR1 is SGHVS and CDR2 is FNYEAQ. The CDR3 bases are TGTGCCAGCAGCCCTGGGCATCTTTTTAACTATGGCTACACCTTC. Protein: CASSPGHLFNYGYTF.

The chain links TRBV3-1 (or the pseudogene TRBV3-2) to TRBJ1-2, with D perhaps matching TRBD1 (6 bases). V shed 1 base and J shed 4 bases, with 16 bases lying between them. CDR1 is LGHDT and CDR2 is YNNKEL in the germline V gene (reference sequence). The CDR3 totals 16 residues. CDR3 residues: CASSQAYRTESYGYTF. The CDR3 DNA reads TGTGCCAGCAGCCAAGCATATCGGACAGAGAGCTATGGCTACACCTTC.

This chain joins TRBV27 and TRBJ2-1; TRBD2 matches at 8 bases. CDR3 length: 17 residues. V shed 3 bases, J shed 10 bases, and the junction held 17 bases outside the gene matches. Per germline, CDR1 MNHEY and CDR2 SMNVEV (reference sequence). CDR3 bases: TGTGCCAGCAGTTTGCCCGGCTCGAGCGGGGGTATTGAGGAGCAGTTCTTC. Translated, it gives CASSLPGSSGGIEEQFF.

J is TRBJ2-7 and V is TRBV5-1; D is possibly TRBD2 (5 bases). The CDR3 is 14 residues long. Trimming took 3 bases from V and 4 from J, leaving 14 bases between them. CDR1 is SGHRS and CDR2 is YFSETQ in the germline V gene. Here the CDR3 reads CASSSTPGSYEQYF. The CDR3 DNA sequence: TGCGCCAGCAGCTCGACCCCGGGAAGTTACGAGCAGTACTTC.

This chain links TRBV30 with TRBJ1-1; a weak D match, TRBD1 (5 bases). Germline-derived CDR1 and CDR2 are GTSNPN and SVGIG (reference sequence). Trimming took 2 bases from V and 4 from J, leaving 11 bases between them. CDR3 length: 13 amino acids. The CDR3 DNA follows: TGTGCCTGGAGTATAGGGGTGCTCACTGAAGCTTTCTTT. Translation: CAWSIGVLTEAFF. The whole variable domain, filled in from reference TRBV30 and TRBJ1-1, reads SQTIHQWPATLVQPVGSPLSLECTVEGTSNPNLYWYRQAAGRGLQLLFYSVGIGQISSEVPQNLSASRPQDRQFILSSKKLLLSDSGFYLCAWSIGVLTEAFFGQGTRLTVV.

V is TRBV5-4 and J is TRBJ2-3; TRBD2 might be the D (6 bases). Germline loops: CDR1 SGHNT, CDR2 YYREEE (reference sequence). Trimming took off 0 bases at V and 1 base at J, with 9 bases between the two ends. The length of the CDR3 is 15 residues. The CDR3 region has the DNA TGTGCCAGCAGCTTGGTGGGGGGACGCACAGATACGCAGTATTTT. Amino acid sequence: CASSLVGGRTDTQYF. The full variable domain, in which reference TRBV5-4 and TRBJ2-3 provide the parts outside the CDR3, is ETGVTQSPTHLIKTRGQQVTLRCSSQSGHNTVSWYQQALGQGPQFIFQYYREEENGRGNFPPRFSGLQFPNYSSELNVNALELDDSALYLCASSLVGGRTDTQYFGPGTRLTVL.

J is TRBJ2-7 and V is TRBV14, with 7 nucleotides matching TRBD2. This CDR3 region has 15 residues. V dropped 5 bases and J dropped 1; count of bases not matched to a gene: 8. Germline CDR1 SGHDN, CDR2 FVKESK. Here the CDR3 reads CASSLSGTVSYEQYF. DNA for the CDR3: TGTGCCAGCAGCTTAAGCGGGACCGTATCCTACGAGCAGTACTTC. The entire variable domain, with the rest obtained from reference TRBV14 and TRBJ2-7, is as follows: EAGVTQFPSHSVIEKGQTVTLRCDPISGHDNLYWYRRVMGKEIKFLLHFVKESKQDESGMPNNRFLAERTGGTYSTLKVQPAELEDSGVYFCASSLSGTVSYEQYFGPGTRLTVT.

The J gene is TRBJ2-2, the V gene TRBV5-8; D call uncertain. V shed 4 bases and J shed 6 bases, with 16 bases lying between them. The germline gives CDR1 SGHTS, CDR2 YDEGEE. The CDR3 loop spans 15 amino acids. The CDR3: CASSPRNLVAGELFF. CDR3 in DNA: TGTGCCAGCAGCCCTCGTAACTTAGTTGCCGGGGAGCTGTTTTTT.

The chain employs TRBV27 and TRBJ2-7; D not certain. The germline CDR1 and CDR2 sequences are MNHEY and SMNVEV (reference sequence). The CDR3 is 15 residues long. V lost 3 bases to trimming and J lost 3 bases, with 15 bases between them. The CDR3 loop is CASSLSLAPLYEQYF. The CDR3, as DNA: TGTGCCAGCAGTTTGAGTCTCGCCCCCCTCTACGAGCAGTACTTC.

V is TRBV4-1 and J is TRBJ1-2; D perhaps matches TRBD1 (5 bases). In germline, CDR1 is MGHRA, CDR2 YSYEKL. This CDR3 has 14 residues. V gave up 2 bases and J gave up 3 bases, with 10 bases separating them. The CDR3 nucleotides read TGCGCCAGCAGCCAAAATCCGGGGGACTATGGCTACACCTTC. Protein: CASSQNPGDYGYTF.